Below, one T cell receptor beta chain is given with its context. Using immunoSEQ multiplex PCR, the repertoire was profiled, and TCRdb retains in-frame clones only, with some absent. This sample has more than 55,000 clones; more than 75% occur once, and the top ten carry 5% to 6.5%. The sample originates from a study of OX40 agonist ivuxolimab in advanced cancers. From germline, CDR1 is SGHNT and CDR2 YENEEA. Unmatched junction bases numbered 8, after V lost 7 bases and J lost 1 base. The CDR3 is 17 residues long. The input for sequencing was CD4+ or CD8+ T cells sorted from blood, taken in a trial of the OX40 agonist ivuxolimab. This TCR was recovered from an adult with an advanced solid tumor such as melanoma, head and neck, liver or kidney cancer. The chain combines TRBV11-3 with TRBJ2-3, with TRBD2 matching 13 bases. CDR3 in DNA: TGTGCCAGCACCAGATTCGGGACTAGCGGGGGCACAGATACGCAGTATTTT. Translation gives CASTRFGTSGGTDTQYF.